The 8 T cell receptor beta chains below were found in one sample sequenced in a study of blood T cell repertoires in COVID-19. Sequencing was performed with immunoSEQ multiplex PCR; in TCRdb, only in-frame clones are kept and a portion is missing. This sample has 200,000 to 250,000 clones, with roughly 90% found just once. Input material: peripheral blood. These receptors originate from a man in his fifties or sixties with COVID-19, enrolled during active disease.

The CDR3 region is CASSLAYREAFF. DNA for the CDR3: TGTGCCAGCAGTTTAGCGTACAGGGAAGCTTTCTTT. The rearrangement uses TRBV12-3 or TRBV12-4 and TRBJ1-1; TRBD1 might be the D (5 bases). V was trimmed by 0 bases and J by 8 bases, leaving 7 bases between them. CDR3 length: 12 residues.

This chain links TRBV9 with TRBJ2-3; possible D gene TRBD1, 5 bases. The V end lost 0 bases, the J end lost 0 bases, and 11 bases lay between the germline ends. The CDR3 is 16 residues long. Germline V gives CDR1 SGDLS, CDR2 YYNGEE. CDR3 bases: TGTGCCAGCAGCGTAGGTTCCAGGGCCAGCACAGATACGCAGTATTTT. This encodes CASSVGSRASTDTQYF. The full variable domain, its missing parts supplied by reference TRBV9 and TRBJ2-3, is DSGVTQTPKHLITATGQRVTLRCSPRSGDLSVYWYQQSLDQGLQFLIQYYNGEERAKGNILERFSAQQFPDLHSELNLSSLELGDSALYFCASSVGSRASTDTQYFGPGTRLTVL.

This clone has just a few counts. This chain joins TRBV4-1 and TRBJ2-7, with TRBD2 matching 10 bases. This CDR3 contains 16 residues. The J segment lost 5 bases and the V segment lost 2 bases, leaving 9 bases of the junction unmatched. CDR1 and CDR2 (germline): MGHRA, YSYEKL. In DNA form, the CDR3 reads TGCGCCAGCAGCCAAATGGGAAGCGGGGGGGCCAACGAGCAGTACTTC. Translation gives CASSQMGSGGANEQYF.

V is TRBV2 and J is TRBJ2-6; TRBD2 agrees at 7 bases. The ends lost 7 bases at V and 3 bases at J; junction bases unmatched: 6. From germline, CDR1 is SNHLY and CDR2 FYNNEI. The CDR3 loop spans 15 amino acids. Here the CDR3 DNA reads TGTGCCAGCAAGAGCGGGACGCTTGGGGCCAACGTCCTGACTTTC. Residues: CASKSGTLGANVLTF. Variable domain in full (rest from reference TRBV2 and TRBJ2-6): EPEVTQTPSHQVTQMGQEVILRCVPISNHLYFYWYRQILGQKVEFLVSFYNNEISEKSEIFDDQFSVERPDGSNFTLKIRSTKLEDSAMYFCASKSGTLGANVLTFGAGSRLTVL.

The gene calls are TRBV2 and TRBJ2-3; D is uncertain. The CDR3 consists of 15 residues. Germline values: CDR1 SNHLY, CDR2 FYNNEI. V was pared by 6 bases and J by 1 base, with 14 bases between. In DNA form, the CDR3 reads TGTGCCAGCAGCGTTGGGCTAACCGGCACAGATACGCAGTATTTT. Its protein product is CASSVGLTGTDTQYF.

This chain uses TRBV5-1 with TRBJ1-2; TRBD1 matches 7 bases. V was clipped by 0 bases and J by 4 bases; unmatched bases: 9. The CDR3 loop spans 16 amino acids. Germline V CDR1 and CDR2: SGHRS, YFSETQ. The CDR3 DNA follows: TGCGCCAGCAGCTTGGGAGGGGACAGCCACCCCTATGGCTACACCTTC. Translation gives CASSLGGDSHPYGYTF.

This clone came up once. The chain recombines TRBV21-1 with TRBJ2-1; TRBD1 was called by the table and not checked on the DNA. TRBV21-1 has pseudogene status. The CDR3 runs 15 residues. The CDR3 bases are TGTGCCAGCAGCAAATCTTTGGGGCAGAATAATGAGCAGTTCTTC. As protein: CASSKSLGQNNEQFF.

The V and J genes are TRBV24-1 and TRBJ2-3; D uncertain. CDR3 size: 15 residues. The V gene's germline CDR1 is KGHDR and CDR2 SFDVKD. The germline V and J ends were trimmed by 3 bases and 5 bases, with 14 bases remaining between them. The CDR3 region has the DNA TGTGCCACCAGTGATGCAGCGTCCCGCATAGATACGCAGTATTTT. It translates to CATSDAASRIDTQYF.